This T cell receptor beta chain was recovered during a study of blood T cell repertoires in COVID-19. Study-wide context: There were acute and convalescent COVID-19 samples, and they came from the United States, Italy and Spain. T cells, B-cell-depleted T cells, or PBMCs provided the cDNA or gDNA that served as material.

The length of the CDR3 is 13 residues. Unmatched junction bases numbered 3, after V lost 6 bases and J lost 9 bases. In the original processing: Reference gene primer amplification in the assay estimated nucleated cell counts. Using immunoSEQ multiplex PCR, the repertoire was profiled, and TCRdb retains in-frame clones only, with some absent. V, J and clone size reflect that table, while D and trimming were determined from the DNA. The sample carries fewer than 200,000 clones, about 85% recorded once. The chain joins TRBV12-3 or TRBV12-4 to TRBJ2-1; 12 bases match TRBD2. The receptor was derived from a man aged 55 to 69 who had recovered from COVID-19. The sample was peripheral blood. The CDR3 DNA reads TGTGCCAGCAGGCTGGGACTAGCGGGTGAGCAGTTCTTC. Protein sequence: CASRLGLAGEQFF.